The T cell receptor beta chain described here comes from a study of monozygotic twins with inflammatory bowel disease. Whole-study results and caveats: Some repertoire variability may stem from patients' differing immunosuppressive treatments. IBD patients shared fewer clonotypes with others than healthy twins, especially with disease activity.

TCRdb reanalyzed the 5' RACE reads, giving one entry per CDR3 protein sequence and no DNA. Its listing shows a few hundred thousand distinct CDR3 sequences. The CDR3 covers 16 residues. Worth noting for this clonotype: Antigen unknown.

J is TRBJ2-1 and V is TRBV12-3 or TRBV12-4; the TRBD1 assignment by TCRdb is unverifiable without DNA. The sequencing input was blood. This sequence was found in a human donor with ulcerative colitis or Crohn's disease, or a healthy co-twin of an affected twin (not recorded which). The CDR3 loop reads CASSSEQGARTDEQFF.